Shown below are 2 T cell receptor beta chains from a single sample sequenced in a study of T cell responses to AZD1222 COVID-19 vaccine. The protocol was immunoSEQ multiplex PCR, while the TCRdb copy is restricted to in-frame clones and leaves out a portion. The sample includes fewer than 110,000 clones, 85% to 90% of them seen just once. The sequencing used peripheral blood, collected on day 0 of AZD1222 vaccination. The source is an adult in good health.

The chain links TRBV27 to TRBJ2-7; tentative D call: TRBD1 (6 bases). V gave up 6 bases and J gave up 3 bases, with 18 bases separating them. The CDR3 consists of 15 residues. Per germline, CDR1 MNHEY and CDR2 SMNVEV (reference sequence). In nucleotides, the CDR3 is TGTGCCAGCAGCTCACTGGACAGATTAGGCTACGAGCAGTACTTC. Translation gives CASSSLDRLGYEQYF.

The rearrangement joins TRBV19 to TRBJ2-3; the match to TRBD2 covers 9 bases. This CDR3 has 15 residues. Trimming cost V 6 bases and J 2 bases; bases outside gene matches: 6. The germline V gene encodes CDR1 LNHDA and CDR2 SQIVND (reference sequence). The CDR3 sequence: CASRGLASDTDTQYF. CDR3 in DNA: TGTGCCAGTAGGGGACTAGCATCGGACACAGATACGCAGTATTTT.